This T cell receptor beta chain was retrieved from a study of CD8 T cells in Susac syndrome. The RNA input was roughly 0.5 to 1 ug, and it was reverse transcribed with random hexamers. Amplification of TCR beta CDR3 spanned 54 Vbeta and 13 Jbeta via immunoSEQ multiplex PCR. MiXCR was run by TCRdb on the immunoSEQ multiplex PCR reads, yielding one entry per CDR3 protein. The sample yields 150,000 to 200,000 distinct CDR3 sequences, over 90% seen once. Sequencing of TCR beta, carried out with a high-throughput approach, was applied to CD8+ and CD4+ T cells from the blood. The patients serving as multiple sclerosis controls were treatment-naive. They had stable or active relapsing-remitting disease and fulfilled revised McDonald criteria. FACS enriched CD8+ TEMRA cells, while bulk CD8+ and CD4+ were negatively isolated. The CDR3 extends over 17 amino acids. Germline assignment: CDR1 LGHDT and CDR2 YNNKEL (reference sequence). The J segment lost 3 bases and the V segment lost 2 bases, leaving 6 bases of the junction unmatched.

The V gene is TRBV3-1, the J gene TRBJ2-2, with 10 bases identical to TRBD2. The sample was CD4+ T cells from PBMCs. The source is a human donor with multiple sclerosis. The CDR3 sequence: CASSQSGLAEDTGELFF. The CDR3 region has the DNA TGTGCCAGCAGCCAATCAGGACTAGCGGAAGACACCGGGGAGCTGTTTTTT.